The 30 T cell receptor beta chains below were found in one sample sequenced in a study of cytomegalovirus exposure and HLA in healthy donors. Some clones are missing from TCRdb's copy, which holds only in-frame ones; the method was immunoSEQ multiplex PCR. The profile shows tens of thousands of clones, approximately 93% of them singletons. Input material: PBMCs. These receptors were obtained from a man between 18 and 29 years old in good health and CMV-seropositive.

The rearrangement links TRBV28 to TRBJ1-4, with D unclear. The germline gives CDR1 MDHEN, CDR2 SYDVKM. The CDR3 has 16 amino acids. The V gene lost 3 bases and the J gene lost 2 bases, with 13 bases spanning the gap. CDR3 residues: CASSFEGESTNEKLFF. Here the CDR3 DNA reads TGTGCCAGCAGTTTCGAGGGTGAATCTACTAATGAAAAACTGTTTTTT.

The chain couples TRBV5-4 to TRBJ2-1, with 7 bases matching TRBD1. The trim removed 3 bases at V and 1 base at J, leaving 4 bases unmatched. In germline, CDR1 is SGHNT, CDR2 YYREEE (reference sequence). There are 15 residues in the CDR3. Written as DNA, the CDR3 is TGTGCCAGCAGCTCTACAGGGGAATCCTACAATGAGCAGTTCTTC. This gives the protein CASSSTGESYNEQFF.

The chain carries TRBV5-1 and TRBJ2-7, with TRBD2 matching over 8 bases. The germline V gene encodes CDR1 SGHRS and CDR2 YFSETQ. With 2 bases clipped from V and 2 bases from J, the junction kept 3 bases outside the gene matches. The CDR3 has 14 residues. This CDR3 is CASSLLAEPYEQYF. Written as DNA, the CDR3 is TGCGCCAGCAGCTTACTAGCGGAGCCCTACGAGCAGTACTTC.

The CDR3 region has the DNA TGTGCCAGCAGCTTCCTCAGGGATCCTAACTATGGCTACACCTTC. This encodes CASSFLRDPNYGYTF. V usage is TRBV7-2 and J usage is TRBJ1-2, with D perhaps TRBD1 (5 bases). V was cut by 3 bases and J by 0 bases, with 11 bases left in between. Germline lookup yields CDR1 SGHTA and CDR2 FQGNSA. This CDR3 is built from 15 residues.

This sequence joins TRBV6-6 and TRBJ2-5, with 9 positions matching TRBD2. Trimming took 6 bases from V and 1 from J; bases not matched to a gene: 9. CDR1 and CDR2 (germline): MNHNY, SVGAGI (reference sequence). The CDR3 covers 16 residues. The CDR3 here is CASRGDLAGTQETQYF. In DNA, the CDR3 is TGTGCCAGCAGGGGAGACCTAGCGGGGACCCAAGAGACCCAGTACTTC.

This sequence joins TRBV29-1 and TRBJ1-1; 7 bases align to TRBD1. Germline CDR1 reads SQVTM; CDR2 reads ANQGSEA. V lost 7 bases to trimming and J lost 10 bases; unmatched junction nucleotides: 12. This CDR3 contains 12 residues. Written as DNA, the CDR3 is TGCAGCGCCGAGGGACAGCCTTATGGAGCTTTCTTT. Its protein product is CSAEGQPYGAFF.

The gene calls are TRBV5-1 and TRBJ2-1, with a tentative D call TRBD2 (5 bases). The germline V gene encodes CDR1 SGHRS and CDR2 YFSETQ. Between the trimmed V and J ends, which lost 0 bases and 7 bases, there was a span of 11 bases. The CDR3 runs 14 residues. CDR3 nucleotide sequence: TGCGCCAGCAGCTTGGATGTTAGCGTTAATGAGCAGTTCTTC. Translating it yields CASSLDVSVNEQFF.

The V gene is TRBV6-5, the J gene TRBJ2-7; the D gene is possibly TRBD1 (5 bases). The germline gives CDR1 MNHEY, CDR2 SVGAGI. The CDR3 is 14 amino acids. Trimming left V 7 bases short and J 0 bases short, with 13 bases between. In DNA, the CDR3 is TGTGCCAGCAAAGGGGCAGGTACCTCCTACGAGCAGTACTTC. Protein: CASKGAGTSYEQYF.

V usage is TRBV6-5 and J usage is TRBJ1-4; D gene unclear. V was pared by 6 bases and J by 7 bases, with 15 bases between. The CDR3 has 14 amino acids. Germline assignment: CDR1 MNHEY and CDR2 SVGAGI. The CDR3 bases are TGTGCCAGCAGCAGGACGAGGGTATCTGAAAAACTGTTTTTT. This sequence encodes CASSRTRVSEKLFF.

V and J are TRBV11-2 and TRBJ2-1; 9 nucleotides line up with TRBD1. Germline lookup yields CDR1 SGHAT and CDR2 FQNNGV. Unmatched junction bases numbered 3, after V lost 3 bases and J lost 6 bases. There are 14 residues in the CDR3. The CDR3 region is CASSLDRGINEQFF. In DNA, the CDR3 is TGTGCCAGCAGCTTGGACAGGGGTATCAATGAGCAGTTCTTC.

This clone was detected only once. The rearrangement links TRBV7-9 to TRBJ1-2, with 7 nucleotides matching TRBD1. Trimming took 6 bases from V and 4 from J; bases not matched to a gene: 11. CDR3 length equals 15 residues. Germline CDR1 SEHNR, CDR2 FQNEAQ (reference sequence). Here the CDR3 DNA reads TGTGCCAGCAGTACCGACAGGGCTCATAGCTATGGCTACACCTTC. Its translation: CASSTDRAHSYGYTF.

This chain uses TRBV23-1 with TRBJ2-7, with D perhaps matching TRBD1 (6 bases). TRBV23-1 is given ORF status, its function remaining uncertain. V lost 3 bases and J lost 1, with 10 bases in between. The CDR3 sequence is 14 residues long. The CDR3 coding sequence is TGCGCCAGCAGTCAGTGGACAGTTTCCTACGAGCAGTACTTC. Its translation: CASSQWTVSYEQYF.

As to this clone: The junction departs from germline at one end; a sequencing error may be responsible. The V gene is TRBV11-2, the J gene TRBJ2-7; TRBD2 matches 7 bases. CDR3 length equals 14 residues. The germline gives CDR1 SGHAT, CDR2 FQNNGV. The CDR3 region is CASSSLSGISGGNF. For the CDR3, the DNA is TGTGCCAGCAGCTCCTTATCCGGGATTTCGGGGGGTAACTTC.

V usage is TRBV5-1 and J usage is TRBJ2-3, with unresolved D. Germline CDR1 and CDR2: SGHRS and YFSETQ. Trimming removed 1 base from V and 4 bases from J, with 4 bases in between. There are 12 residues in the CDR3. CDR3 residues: CASSLSADTQYF. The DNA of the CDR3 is TGCGCCAGCAGCTTGTCGGCAGATACGCAGTATTTT. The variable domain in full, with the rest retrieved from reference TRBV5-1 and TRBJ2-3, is KAGVTQTPRYLIKTRGQQVTLSCSPISGHRSVSWYQQTPGQGLQFLFEYFSETQRNKGNFPGRFSGRQFSNSRSEMNVSTLELGDSALYLCASSLSADTQYFGPGTRLTVL.

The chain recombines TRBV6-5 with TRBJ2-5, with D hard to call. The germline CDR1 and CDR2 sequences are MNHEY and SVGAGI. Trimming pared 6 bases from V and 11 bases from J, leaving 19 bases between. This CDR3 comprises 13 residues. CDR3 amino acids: CASSPGVFTEQYF. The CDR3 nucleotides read TGTGCCAGCAGCCCCGGAGTGTTTACGGAGCAGTACTTC.

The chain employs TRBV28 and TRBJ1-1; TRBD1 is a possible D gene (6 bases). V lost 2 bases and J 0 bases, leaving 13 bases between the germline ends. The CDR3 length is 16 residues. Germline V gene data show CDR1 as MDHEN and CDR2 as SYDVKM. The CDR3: CASSLGGGGMNTEAFF. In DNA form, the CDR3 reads TGTGCCAGCAGTTTAGGAGGGGGGGGCATGAACACTGAAGCTTTCTTT.

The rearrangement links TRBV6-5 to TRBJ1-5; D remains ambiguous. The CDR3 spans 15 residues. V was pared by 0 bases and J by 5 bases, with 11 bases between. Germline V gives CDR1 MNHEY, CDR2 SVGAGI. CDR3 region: CASSYSIRGHQPQHF. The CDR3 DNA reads TGTGCCAGCAGTTACTCGATTCGGGGTCATCAGCCCCAGCATTTT.

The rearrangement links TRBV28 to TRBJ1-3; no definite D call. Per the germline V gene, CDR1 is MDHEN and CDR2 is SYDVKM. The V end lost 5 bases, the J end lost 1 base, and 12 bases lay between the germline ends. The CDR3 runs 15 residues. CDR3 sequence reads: CASSPPPQSGNTIYF. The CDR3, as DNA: TGTGCCAGCAGTCCGCCCCCCCAGTCTGGAAACACCATATATTTT. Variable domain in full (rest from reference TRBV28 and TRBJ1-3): DVKVTQSSRYLVKRTGEKVFLECVQDMDHENMFWYRQDPGLGLRLIYFSYDVKMKEKGDIPEGYSVSREKKERFSLILESASTNQTSMYLCASSPPPQSGNTIYFGEGSWLTVV.

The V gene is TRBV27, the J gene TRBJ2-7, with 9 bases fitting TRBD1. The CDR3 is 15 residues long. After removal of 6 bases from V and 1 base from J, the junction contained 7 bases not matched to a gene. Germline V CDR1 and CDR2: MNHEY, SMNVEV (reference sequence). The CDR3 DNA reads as TGTGCCAGCAGACGCGGACAGGGGATTTCCTACGAGCAGTACTTC. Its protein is CASRRGQGISYEQYF.

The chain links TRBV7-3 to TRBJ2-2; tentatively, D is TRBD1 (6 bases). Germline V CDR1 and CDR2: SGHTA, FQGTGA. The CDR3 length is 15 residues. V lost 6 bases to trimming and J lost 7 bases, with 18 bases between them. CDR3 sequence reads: CASSPGHPNGGELFF. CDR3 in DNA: TGTGCCAGCAGTCCGGGACACCCGAACGGCGGGGAGCTGTTTTTT. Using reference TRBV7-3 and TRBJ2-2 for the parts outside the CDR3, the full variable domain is GAGVSQTPSNKVTEKGKYVELRCDPISGHTALYWYRQSLGQGPEFLIYFQGTGAADDSGLPNDRFFAVRPEGSVSTLKIQRTERGDSAVYLCASSPGHPNGGELFFGEGSRLTVL.

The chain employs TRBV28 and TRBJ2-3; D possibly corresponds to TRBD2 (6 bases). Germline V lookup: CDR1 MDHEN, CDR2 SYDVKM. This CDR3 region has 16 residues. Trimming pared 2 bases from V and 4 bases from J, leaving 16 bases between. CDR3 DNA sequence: TGTGCCAGCAGTTTAGCACTGGGCGGGGAGGCAGATACGCAGTATTTT. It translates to CASSLALGGEADTQYF.

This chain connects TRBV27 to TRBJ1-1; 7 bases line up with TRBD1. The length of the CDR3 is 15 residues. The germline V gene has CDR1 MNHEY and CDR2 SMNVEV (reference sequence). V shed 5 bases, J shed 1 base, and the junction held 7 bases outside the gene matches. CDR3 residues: CASSVSWTGNTEAFF. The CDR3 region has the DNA TGTGCCAGCAGTGTCTCCTGGACAGGGAACACTGAAGCTTTCTTT.

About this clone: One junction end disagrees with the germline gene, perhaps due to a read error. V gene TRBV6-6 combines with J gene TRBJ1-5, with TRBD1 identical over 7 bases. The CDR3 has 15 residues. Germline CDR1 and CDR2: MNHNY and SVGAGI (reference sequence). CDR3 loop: CASSYQPQTGTLLYF. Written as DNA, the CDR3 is TGTGCCAGCAGTTATCAACCTCAGACAGGGACTTTACTTTATTTT.

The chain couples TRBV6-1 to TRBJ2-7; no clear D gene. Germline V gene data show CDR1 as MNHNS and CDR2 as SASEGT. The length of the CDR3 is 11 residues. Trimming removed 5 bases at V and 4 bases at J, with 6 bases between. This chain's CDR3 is CASSSYYEQYF. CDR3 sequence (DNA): TGTGCCAGCAGTAGCTATTACGAGCAGTACTTC.

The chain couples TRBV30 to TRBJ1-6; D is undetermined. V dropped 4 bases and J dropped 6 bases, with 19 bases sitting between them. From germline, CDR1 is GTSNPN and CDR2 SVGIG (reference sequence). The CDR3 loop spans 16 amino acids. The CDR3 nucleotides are TGTGCCTGGATCGGACGGGAAAACTATGGTAATTCACCCCTCCACTTT. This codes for CAWIGRENYGNSPLHF.

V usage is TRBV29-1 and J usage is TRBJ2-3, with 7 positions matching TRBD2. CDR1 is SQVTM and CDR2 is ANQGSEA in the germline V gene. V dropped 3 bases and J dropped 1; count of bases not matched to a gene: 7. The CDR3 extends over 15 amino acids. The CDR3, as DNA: TGCAGCGTTGACAGCGGGGCCGGGCGCACAGATACGCAGTATTTT. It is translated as CSVDSGAGRTDTQYF.

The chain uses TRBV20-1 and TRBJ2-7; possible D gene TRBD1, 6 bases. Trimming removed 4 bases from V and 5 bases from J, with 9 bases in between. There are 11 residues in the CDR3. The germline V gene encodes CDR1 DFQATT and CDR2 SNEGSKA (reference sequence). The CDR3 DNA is TGCAGTGCTAACAAGGGGGACGAGCAGTACTTC. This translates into CSANKGDEQYF.

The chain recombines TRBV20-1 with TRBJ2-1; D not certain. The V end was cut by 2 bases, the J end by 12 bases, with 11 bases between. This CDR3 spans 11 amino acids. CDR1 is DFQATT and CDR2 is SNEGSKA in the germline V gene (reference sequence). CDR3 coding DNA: TGCAGTGCTAGAATCTCGGAGTCGCAGTTCTTC. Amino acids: CSARISESQFF.

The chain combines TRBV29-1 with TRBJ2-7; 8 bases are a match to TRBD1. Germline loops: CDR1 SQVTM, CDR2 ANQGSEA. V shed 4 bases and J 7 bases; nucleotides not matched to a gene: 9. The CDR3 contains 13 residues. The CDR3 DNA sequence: TGCAGCGTTGGGACAGGGTTAGGGTATGAGCAGTACTTC. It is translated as CSVGTGLGYEQYF.

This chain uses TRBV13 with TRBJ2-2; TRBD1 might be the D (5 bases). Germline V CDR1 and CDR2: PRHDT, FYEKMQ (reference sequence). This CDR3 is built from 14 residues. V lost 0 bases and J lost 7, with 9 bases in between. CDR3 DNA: TGTGCCAGCAGCTTAGGGGGGCAAGTCGGGGAGCTGTTTTTT. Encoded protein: CASSLGGQVGELFF.